The sequence of this T cell receptor (beta chain) was determined in a study of patients and donors after allogeneic stem cell transplantation (dated by TCRdb to about 2020). V and J are truncated by 8 bases and 0 bases respectively, leaving an intervening sequence of 11 bases. The CDR3, cysteine through phenylalanine, is 14 amino acids long. CDR3 DNA only is kept here, 42 bases in frame from base 1. In the germline V gene, CDR1 corresponds to SNHLY and CDR2 to FYNNEI. The library was made by RT-PCR. The sequencing machine was a NextSeq 550. TCRdb cleaned the public reads at Q25 with fastp, built clones with MiXCR and kept in-frame beta chains. CDR3 protein duplicates are merged, each entry listing the most common genes and DNA. The sample contains roughly 230,000 distinct CDR3 sequences, about 14% of them found a single time. Around a tenth of the sample comes from the top ten. The table lists this clonotype with a few counts. Its antigen is still unknown. No much larger clonotype is one base removed from it; base qualities were not supplied.

The chain joins TRBV2 to TRBJ2-1; TRBD1 might be the D gene, on 7 matching bases. Sequenced material: blood, either unsorted or a sorted T cell fraction (not recorded which). The clonotype comes from a human donor who was either an allogeneic HSCT recipient or a stem cell or donor lymphocyte infusion donor (not recorded which). It is not recorded whose cells these are; they may come from a transplant donor. CDR3 loop: CASGQGGSYNEQFF. The sequenced DNA is TGTGCCAGCGGGCAGGGGGGCTCCTACAATGAGCAGTTCTTC.